These 3 T cell receptor beta chains share one sample of origin, sequenced in a study of blood T cell repertoires in COVID-19. Assay: immunoSEQ multiplex PCR; the TCRdb copy retains only in-frame clones and omits some. The data contain about 95,000 clones, 80% to 90% of them singletons. Sequenced: peripheral blood. Every receptor here comes from a human donor in a cohort sampled during active COVID-19.

The J gene is TRBJ2-3, the V gene TRBV6-4, with 9 bases identical to TRBD2. Germline V CDR1 and CDR2: MRHNA, SNTAGT. The CDR3 is 16 amino acids. J lost 5 bases, V lost 3 bases, and 9 bases had no gene match. CDR3 nucleotide sequence: TGTGCCAGCAGTGAAGTTAGCGGGGGACAGAGAGATACGCAGTATTTT. Its protein is CASSEVSGGQRDTQYF.

In its sample, this clone was seen once. The J gene is TRBJ2-5, the V gene TRBV7-9, with 13 nucleotides matching TRBD2. Germline CDR1 and CDR2: SEHNR and FQNEAQ (reference sequence). Trimming took 5 bases from V and 5 from J; bases not matched to a gene: 11. CDR3 length: 17 residues. The chain's CDR3 is CASSIGLAGVPGETQYF. CDR3 DNA sequence: TGTGCCAGCAGCATCGGACTAGCGGGGGTCCCAGGGGAGACCCAGTACTTC. Using reference TRBV7-9 and TRBJ2-5 for the parts outside the CDR3, the full variable domain is DTGVSQNPRHKITKRGQNVTFRCDPISEHNRLYWYRQTLGQGPEFLTYFQNEAQLEKSRLLSDRFSAERPKGSFSTLEIQRTEQGDSAMYLCASSIGLAGVPGETQYFGPGTRLLVL.

V usage is TRBV28 and J usage is TRBJ1-1; D not certain. CDR3 length equals 15 residues. Deletions cut 6 bases from V and 1 base from J, with 15 bases between. CDR1 MDHEN and CDR2 SYDVKM come from the germline V gene. DNA of the CDR3: TGTGCCAGCAGAATACAATCACCTGCGAACACTGAAGCTTTCTTT. The encoded protein is CASRIQSPANTEAFF.